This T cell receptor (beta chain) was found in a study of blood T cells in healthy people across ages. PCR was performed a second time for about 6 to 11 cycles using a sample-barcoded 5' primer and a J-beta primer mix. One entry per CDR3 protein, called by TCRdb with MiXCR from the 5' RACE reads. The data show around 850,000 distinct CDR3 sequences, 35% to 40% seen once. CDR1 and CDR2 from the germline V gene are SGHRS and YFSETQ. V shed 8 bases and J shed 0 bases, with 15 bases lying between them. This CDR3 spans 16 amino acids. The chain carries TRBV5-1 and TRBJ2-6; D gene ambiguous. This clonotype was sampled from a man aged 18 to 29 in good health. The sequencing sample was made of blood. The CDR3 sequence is CASGQIGISGANVLTF. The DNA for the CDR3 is TGCGCCAGTGGTCAGATAGGGATCTCTGGGGCCAACGTCCTGACTTTC.